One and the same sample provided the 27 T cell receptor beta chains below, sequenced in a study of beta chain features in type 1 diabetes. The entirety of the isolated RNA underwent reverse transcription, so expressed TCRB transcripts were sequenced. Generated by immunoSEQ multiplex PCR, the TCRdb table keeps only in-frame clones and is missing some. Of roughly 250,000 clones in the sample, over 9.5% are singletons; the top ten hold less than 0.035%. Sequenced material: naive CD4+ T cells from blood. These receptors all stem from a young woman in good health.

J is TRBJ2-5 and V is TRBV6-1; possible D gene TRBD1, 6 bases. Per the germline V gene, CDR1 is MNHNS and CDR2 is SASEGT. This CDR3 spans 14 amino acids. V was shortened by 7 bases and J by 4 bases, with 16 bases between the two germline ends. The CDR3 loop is CASTPSSGVETQYF. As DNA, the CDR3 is TGTGCCAGCACCCCCTCGTCAGGGGTAGAGACCCAGTACTTC.

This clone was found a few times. Written as DNA, the CDR3 is TGTGCTAGTGGTGAAAGACAGGGAGGTTGGTACTTC. This encodes CASGERQGGWYF. The rearrangement uses TRBV12-5 and TRBJ2-7; D may be TRBD1 (7 bases). The germline gives CDR1 LGHNT, CDR2 FRNRAP. CDR3 length: 12 residues. V was shortened by 5 bases and J by 12 bases, with 17 bases between the two germline ends. Combining the CDR3 with reference TRBV12-5 and TRBJ2-7 gives the whole variable domain DARVTQTPRHKVTEMGQEVTMRCQPILGHNTVFWYRQTMMQGLELLAYFRNRAPLDDSGMPKDRFSAEMPDATLATLKIQPSEPRDSAVYFCASGERQGGWYFGPGTRLTVT.

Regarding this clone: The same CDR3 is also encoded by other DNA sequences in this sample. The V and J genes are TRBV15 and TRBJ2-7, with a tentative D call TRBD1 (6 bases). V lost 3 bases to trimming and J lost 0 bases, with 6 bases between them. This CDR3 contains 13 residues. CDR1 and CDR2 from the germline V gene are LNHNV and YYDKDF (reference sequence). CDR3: CATSRDSSYEQYF. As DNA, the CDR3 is TGTGCCACCAGCAGGGACAGCTCCTACGAGCAGTACTTC.

The CDR3 protein is CASGTGMYQETQYF. DNA of the CDR3: TGTGCCAGCGGTACAGGAATGTACCAAGAGACCCAGTACTTC. The genes are TRBV7-9 and TRBJ2-5, with a possible D match to TRBD1 (5 bases). V lost 8 bases and J 0 bases, leaving 13 bases between the germline ends. The CDR3 has 14 amino acids. Germline CDR1 SEHNR, CDR2 FQNEAQ (reference sequence). Full variable domain (missing parts from reference TRBV7-9 and TRBJ2-5): DTGVSQNPRHKITKRGQNVTFRCDPISEHNRLYWYRQTLGQGPEFLTYFQNEAQLEKSRLLSDRFSAERPKGSFSTLEIQRTEQGDSAMYLCASGTGMYQETQYFGPGTRLLVL.

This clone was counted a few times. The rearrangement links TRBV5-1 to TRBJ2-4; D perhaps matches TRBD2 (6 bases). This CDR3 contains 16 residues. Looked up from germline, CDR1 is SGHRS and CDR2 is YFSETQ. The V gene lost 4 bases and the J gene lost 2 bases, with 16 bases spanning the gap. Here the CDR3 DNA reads TGCGCCAGCAGCGCTGACGGAGGGCGATCCAAAAACATTCAGTACTTC. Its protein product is CASSADGGRSKNIQYF. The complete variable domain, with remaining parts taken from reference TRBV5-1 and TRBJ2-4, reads KAGVTQTPRYLIKTRGQQVTLSCSPISGHRSVSWYQQTPGQGLQFLFEYFSETQRNKGNFPGRFSGRQFSNSRSEMNVSTLELGDSALYLCASSADGGRSKNIQYFGAGTRLSVL.

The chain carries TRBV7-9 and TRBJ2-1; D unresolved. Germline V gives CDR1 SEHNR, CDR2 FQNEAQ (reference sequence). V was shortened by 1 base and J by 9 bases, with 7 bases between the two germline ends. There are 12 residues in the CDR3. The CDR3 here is CASSLEAAEQFF. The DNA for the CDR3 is TGTGCCAGCAGCTTAGAGGCGGCTGAGCAGTTCTTC.

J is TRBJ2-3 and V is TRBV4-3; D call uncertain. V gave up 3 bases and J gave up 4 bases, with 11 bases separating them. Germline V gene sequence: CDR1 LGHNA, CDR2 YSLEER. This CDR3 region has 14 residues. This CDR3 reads CASSHPAEADTQYF. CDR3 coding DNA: TGCGCCAGCAGCCACCCAGCCGAGGCAGATACGCAGTATTTT.

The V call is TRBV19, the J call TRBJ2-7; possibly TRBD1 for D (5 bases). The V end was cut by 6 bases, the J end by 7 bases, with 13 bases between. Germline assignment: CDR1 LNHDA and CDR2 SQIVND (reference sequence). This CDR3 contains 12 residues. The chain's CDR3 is CASRALTGEQYF. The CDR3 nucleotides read TGTGCCAGTAGGGCGCTAACAGGAGAGCAGTACTTC.

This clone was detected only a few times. The DNA of the CDR3 is TGTGCCAGCAGCACCGAGGGTCGGGACAGGGATTCTGGGGCCAACGTCCTGACTTTC. Amino acid sequence: CASSTEGRDRDSGANVLTF. V is TRBV21-1 and J is TRBJ2-6; the DNA was not used to check the table's D call, TRBD1. TRBV21-1 is a pseudogene. CDR3 size: 19 residues.

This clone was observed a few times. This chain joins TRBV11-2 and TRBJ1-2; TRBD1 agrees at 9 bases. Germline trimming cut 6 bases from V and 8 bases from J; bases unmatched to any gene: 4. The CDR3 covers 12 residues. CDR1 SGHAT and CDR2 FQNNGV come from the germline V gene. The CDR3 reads CASRGQGGGYTF. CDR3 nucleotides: TGTGCCAGCAGGGGACAGGGAGGGGGCTACACCTTC.

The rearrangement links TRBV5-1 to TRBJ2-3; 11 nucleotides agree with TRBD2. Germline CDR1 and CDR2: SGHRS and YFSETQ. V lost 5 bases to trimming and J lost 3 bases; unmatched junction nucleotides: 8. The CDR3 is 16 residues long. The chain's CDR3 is CASSLRTSGGTDTQYF. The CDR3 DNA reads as TGCGCCAGCAGTTTGAGAACTAGCGGGGGAACAGATACGCAGTATTTT.

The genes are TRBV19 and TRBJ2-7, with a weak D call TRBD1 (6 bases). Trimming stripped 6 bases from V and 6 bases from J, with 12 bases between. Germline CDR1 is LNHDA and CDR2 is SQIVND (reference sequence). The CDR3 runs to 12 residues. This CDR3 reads CASSLGGSEQYF. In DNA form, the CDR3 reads TGTGCCAGTAGCCTTGGGGGCAGCGAGCAGTACTTC.

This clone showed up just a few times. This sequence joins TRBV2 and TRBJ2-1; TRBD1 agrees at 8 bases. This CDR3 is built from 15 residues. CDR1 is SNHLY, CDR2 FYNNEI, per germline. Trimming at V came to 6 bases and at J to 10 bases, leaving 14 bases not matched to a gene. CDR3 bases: TGTGCCAGCAGCCAGACTGATGCCAGGGGGCAGGAGCAGTTCTTC. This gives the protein CASSQTDARGQEQFF. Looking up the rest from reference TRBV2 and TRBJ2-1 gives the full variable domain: EPEVTQTPSHQVTQMGQEVILRCVPISNHLYFYWYRQILGQKVEFLVSFYNNEISEKSEIFDDQFSVERPDGSNFTLKIRSTKLEDSAMYFCASSQTDARGQEQFFGPGTRLTVL.

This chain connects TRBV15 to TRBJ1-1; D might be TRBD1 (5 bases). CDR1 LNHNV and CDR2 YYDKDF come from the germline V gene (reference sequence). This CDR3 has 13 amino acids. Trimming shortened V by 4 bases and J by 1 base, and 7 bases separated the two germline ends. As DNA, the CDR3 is TGTGCCACCAGCATTGACAGGAACACTGAAGCTTTCTTT. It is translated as CATSIDRNTEAFF.

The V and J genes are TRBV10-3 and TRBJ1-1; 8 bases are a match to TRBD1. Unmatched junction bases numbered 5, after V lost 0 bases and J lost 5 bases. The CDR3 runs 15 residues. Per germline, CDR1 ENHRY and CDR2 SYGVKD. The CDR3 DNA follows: TGTGCCATCAGTGAGTCCCAGGGGGCGCGAACTGAAGCTTTCTTT. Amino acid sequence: CAISESQGARTEAFF.

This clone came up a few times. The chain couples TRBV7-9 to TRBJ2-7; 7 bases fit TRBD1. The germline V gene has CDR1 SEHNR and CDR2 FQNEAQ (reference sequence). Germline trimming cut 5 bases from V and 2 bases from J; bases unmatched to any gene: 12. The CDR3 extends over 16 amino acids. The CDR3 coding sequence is TGTGCCAGCAGCCTGGGTTCCCCGACAGGGACCTACGAGCAGTACTTC. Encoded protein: CASSLGSPTGTYEQYF.

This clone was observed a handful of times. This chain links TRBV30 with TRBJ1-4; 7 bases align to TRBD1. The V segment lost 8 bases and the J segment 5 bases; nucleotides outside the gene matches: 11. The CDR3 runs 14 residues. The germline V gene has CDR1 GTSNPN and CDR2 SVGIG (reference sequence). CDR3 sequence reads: CAGKDRSLNEKLFF. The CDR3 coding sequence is TGTGCCGGAAAGGACAGGTCCCTCAATGAAAAACTGTTTTTT.

The CDR3 nucleotides read TGTGCCAGCAGCGGCCCTCCGGGACAGGGCCTCTATGGCTACACCTTC. Amino acid sequence: CASSGPPGQGLYGYTF. This sequence joins TRBV7-6 and TRBJ1-2, with 9 bases matching TRBD1. Germline V gene sequence: CDR1 SGHVS, CDR2 FNYEAQ. Trimming removed 5 bases from V and 4 bases from J; junction bases left unmatched: 11. CDR3 size: 16 residues.

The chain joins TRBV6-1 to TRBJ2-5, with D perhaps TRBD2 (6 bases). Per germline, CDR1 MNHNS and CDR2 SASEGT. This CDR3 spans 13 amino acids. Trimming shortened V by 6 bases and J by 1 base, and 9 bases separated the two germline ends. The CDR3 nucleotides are TGTGCCAGCAGGATGGGGGGCCAAGAGACCCAGTACTTC. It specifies CASRMGGQETQYF.

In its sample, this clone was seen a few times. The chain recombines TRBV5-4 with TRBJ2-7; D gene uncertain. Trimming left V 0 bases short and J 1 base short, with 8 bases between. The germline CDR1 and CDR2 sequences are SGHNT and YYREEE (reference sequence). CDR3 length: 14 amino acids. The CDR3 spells CASSLEAGSYEQYF. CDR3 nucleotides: TGTGCCAGCAGCTTGGAAGCAGGATCCTACGAGCAGTACTTC.

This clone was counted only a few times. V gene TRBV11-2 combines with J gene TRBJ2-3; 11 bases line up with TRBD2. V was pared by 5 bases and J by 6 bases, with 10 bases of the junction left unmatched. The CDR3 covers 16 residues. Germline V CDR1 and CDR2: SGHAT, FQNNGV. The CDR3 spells CASSPLLAGGPDTQYF. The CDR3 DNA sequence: TGTGCCAGCAGCCCACTCCTAGCGGGGGGCCCCGATACGCAGTATTTT.

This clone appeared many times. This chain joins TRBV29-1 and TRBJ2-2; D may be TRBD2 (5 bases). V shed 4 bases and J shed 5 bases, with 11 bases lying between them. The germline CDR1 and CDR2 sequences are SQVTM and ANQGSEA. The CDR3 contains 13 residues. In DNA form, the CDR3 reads TGCAGCGTTGTCGAGGGAGCGACCGGGGAGCTGTTTTTT. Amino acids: CSVVEGATGELFF.

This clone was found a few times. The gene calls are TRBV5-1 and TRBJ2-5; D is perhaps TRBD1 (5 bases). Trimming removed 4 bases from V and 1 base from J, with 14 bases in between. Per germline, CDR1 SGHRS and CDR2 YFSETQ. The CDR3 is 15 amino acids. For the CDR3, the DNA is TGCGCCAGCAGCACCGAAACCAGGGCCCAAGAGACCCAGTACTTC. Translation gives CASSTETRAQETQYF.

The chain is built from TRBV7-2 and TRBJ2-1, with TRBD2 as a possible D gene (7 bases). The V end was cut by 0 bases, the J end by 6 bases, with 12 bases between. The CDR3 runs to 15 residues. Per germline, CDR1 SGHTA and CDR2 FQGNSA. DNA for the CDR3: TGTGCCAGCAGCTTAGCGGGGGGGCACGGCAATGAGCAGTTCTTC. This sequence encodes CASSLAGGHGNEQFF.

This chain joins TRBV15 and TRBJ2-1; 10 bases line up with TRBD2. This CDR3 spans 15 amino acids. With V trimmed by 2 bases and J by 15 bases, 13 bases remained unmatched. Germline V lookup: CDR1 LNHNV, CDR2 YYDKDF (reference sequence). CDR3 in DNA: TGTGCCACCAGCAGAAGCAGCGGGAGGGAAGCTAGAGGGTTCTTC. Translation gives CATSRSSGREARGFF.

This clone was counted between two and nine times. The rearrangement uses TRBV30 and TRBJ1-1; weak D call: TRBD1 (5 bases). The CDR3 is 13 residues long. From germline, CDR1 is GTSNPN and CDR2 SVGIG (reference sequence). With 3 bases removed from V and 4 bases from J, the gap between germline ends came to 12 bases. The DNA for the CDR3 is TGTGCCTGGAGCCCGTTCAGGGTCACTGAAGCTTTCTTT. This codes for CAWSPFRVTEAFF. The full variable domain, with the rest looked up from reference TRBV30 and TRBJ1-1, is SQTIHQWPATLVQPVGSPLSLECTVEGTSNPNLYWYRQAAGRGLQLLFYSVGIGQISSEVPQNLSASRPQDRQFILSSKKLLLSDSGFYLCAWSPFRVTEAFFGQGTRLTVV.

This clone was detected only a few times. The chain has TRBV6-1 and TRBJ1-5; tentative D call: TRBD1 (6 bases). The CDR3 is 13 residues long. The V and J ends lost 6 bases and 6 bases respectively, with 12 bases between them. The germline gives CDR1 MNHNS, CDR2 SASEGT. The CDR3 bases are TGTGCCAGCAGAGACCAGGGGTTTCAGCCCCAGCATTTT. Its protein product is CASRDQGFQPQHF.